This record looks at one TCR beta chain sequence and its context. The CDR3 is 16 residues long. With 3 bases clipped from V and 5 bases from J, the junction kept 9 bases outside the gene matches. Per germline, CDR1 SGDLS and CDR2 YYNGEE. This sample is part of a study of T cells after posttransplantation cyclophosphamide. Treatment was busulfan-fludarabine conditioning, a marrow graft, and cyclophosphamide on days +3 and +4. This table comes from immunoSEQ multiplex PCR, and its TCRdb copy is limited to in-frame clones, with some not included. The table includes 9,900 or so clones, around four fifths detected once.

The chain uses TRBV9 and TRBJ2-2; TRBD2 matches at 8 bases. This TCR came from a female patient aged 45 to 65 who received an allogeneic stem cell transplant from a related donor, was CMV-positive, and had no GVHD. Some of the T cells might come from the graft donor. The sample here was PBMCs, taken about 2,000 days after allogeneic stem cell transplant with posttransplant cyclophosphamide. CDR3 sequence: CASSGGTSGKTGELFF. DNA for the CDR3: TGTGCCAGCAGCGGCGGAACTAGCGGTAAAACCGGGGAGCTGTTTTTT.